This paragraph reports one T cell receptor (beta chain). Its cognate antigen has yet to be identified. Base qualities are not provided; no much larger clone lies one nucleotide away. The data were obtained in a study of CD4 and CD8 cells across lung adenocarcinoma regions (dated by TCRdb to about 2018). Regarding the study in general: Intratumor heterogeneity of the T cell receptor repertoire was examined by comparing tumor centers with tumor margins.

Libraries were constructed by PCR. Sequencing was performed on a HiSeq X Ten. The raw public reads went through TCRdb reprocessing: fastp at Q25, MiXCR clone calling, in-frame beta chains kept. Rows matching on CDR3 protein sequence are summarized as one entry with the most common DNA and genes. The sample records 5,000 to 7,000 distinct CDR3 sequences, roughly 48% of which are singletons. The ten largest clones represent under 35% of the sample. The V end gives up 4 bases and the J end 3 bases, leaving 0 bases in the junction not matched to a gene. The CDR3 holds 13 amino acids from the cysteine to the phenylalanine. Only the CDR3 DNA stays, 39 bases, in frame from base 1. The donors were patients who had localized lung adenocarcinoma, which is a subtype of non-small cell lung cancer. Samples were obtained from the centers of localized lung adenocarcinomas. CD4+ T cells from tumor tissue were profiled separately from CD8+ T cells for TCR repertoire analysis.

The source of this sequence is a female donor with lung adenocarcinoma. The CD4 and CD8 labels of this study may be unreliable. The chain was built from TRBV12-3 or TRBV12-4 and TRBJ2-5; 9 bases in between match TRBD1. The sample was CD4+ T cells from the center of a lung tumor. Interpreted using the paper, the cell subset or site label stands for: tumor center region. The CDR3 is CASSWDREETQYF. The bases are TGTGCCAGCAGTTGGGACAGGGAAGAGACCCAGTACTTC.